The 25 T cell receptor beta chains below were found in one sample sequenced in a study of chemoradiotherapy in HPV16-positive cancers. This table comes from immunoSEQ multiplex PCR, and its TCRdb copy is limited to in-frame clones, with some not included. The sample has about 12,000 clones, 89% seen once. This sample comprised blood, obtained from a patient who underwent chemoradiotherapy. The receptors derive from a human donor with HPV-associated anogenital cancer.

The rearrangement joins TRBV9 to TRBJ1-2; no definite D call. V lost 4 bases and J lost 8, with 18 bases in between. Germline V lookup: CDR1 SGDLS, CDR2 YYNGEE. This CDR3 region has 14 residues. The DNA for the CDR3 is TGTGCCAGCAGCCCCGGACGGGGAAGAGGAGGCTACACCTTC. Its protein is CASSPGRGRGGYTF.

The rearrangement joins TRBV18 to TRBJ2-6, with D perhaps TRBD1 (5 bases). The ends were cut back, 8 bases at V and 3 bases at J, with 11 bases in the middle. CDR1 and CDR2 from the germline V gene are KGHSH and LQKENI. The CDR3 is 14 residues long. The CDR3 DNA reads TGTGCCAGCCACGACAGTTATGGGGCCAACGTCCTGACTTTC. Encoded protein: CASHDSYGANVLTF.

The chain couples TRBV29-1 to TRBJ2-3, with TRBD2 matching 14 bases. Germline assignment: CDR1 SQVTM and CDR2 ANQGSEA. V trimming: 7 bases; J trimming: 4 bases; junction bases outside the gene matches: 4. CDR3 length: 14 residues. The CDR3 DNA reads as TGCAGCGCGACTAGCGGGAGGGAGGCAGATACGCAGTATTTT. Its translation: CSATSGREADTQYF.

V and J are TRBV5-1 and TRBJ1-4; D unresolved. Germline CDR1 is SGHRS and CDR2 is YFSETQ. The V and J ends lost 0 bases and 0 bases respectively, with 6 bases between them. The CDR3 sequence is 15 residues long. CDR3 sequence (DNA): TGCGCCAGCAGCTTGGGGAGTGCAACTAATGAAAAACTGTTTTTT. This sequence encodes CASSLGSATNEKLFF.

The chain has TRBV28 and TRBJ2-7; the D call may be TRBD1 or TRBD2 (5 bases each). The CDR3 has 15 amino acids. Per the germline V gene, CDR1 is MDHEN and CDR2 is SYDVKM. Between the trimmed V and J ends, which lost 11 bases and 7 bases, there was a span of 27 bases. The CDR3 loop is CASWTPGPSHREQYF. For the CDR3, the DNA is TGTGCCTCATGGACCCCGGGACCCAGCCACAGGGAGCAGTACTTC.

The V and J genes are TRBV11-3 and TRBJ2-6; 7 bases match TRBD1. Trimming cost V 5 bases and J 10 bases; bases outside gene matches: 5. CDR1 and CDR2 from the germline V gene are SGHNT and YENEEA. The CDR3 is 13 amino acids. This CDR3 is CASSRDSRNVLTF. CDR3 sequence (DNA): TGTGCCAGCAGCCGGGACAGCCGGAACGTCCTGACTTTC. Full variable domain (outside the CDR3, taken from reference TRBV11-3 and TRBJ2-6): EAGVVQSPRYKIIEKKQPVAFWCNPISGHNTLYWYLQNLGQGPELLIRYENEEAVDDSQLPKDRFSAERLKGVDSTLKIQPAELGDSAVYLCASSRDSRNVLTFGAGSRLTVL.

This clone is a singleton in its sample. The chain uses TRBV7-9 and TRBJ2-3, with TRBD2 identical over 7 bases. V shed 1 base, J shed 4 bases, and the junction held 2 bases outside the gene matches. The CDR3 is 14 amino acids. Germline assignment: CDR1 SEHNR and CDR2 FQNEAQ (reference sequence). The CDR3: CASSLGSGADTQYF. The CDR3, as DNA: TGTGCCAGCAGCTTAGGAAGCGGGGCAGATACGCAGTATTTT.

The V gene is TRBV11-2, the J gene TRBJ2-5, with D hard to call. This CDR3 has 13 amino acids. Trimming removed 4 bases at V and 2 bases at J, with 8 bases between. CDR1 SGHAT and CDR2 FQNNGV come from the germline V gene. The CDR3 loop is CASSYPGQETQYF. The CDR3 DNA is TGTGCCAGCAGCTACCCTGGGCAAGAGACCCAGTACTTC.

This sequence joins TRBV7-6 and TRBJ2-1; 7 bases agree with TRBD1. V lost 9 bases, J lost 9 bases, and 8 bases stayed unmatched. Germline CDR1 SGHVS, CDR2 FNYEAQ. The CDR3 contains 12 residues. CDR3 in DNA: TGTGCCAGTAAGACAGGGATAAGTGAGCAGTTCTTC. Residues: CASKTGISEQFF.

V is TRBV7-2 and J is TRBJ2-3; D is uncertain. The CDR3 spans 16 residues. Germline values: CDR1 SGHTA, CDR2 FQGNSA. The ends were cut back, 5 bases at V and 3 bases at J, with 18 bases in the middle. The CDR3 DNA reads TGTGCCAGCAGCCCCCGATCGGCGAAGAGGACAGATACGCAGTATTTT. It codes for CASSPRSAKRTDTQYF.

CDR3 sequence (DNA): TGCGCCAGCAGCCAAACCCGGCAGGGGGCGCAAAAACTGTTTTTT. This sequence encodes CASSQTRQGAQKLFF. The rearrangement uses TRBV4-1 and TRBJ1-4, with 8 nucleotides matching TRBD1. CDR1 is MGHRA, CDR2 YSYEKL, per germline. With V trimmed by 2 bases and J by 9 bases, 8 bases remained unmatched. This CDR3 has 15 amino acids.

This clone was found a few times. CDR3 in amino acids: CASSGRGQVSYEQYF. CDR3 nucleotides: TGTGCCAGCAGTGGAAGGGGGCAGGTCTCCTACGAGCAGTACTTC. The gene calls are TRBV28 and TRBJ2-7; 7 positions agree with TRBD1. Germline V gene data show CDR1 as MDHEN and CDR2 as SYDVKM. The CDR3 covers 15 residues. V gave up 5 bases and J gave up 0 bases; unmatched junction bases: 7.

The V and J genes are TRBV27 and TRBJ2-1; D perhaps matches TRBD1 (5 bases). V lost 3 bases to trimming and J lost 0 bases, with 9 bases between them. This CDR3 has 15 residues. The germline CDR1 and CDR2 sequences are MNHEY and SMNVEV (reference sequence). CDR3 protein: CASSFDDSSYNEQFF. In nucleotides, the CDR3 is TGTGCCAGCAGTTTTGACGACAGCTCCTACAATGAGCAGTTCTTC.

The V and J genes are TRBV15 and TRBJ2-7, with a possible D match to TRBD2 (6 bases). The CDR3 extends over 14 amino acids. Germline V gives CDR1 LNHNV, CDR2 YYDKDF (reference sequence). Trimming removed 1 base from V and 3 bases from J, with 10 bases in between. CDR3 nucleotide sequence: TGTGCCACCAGCAGAGTGCGGGACGTCTACGAGCAGTACTTC. Translating gives CATSRVRDVYEQYF.

V usage is TRBV7-9 and J usage is TRBJ2-5; 11 nucleotides match TRBD1. V trimming: 5 bases; J trimming: 5 bases; junction bases outside the gene matches: 10. The CDR3 has 16 amino acids. Per germline, CDR1 SEHNR and CDR2 FQNEAQ (reference sequence). CDR3 sequence (DNA): TGTGCCAGCAGCCCGCGGACAGGGGGCGTAATCGAGACCCAGTACTTC. This codes for CASSPRTGGVIETQYF.

This clone was counted a single time. The V and J genes are TRBV19 and TRBJ2-7, with no clear D. From germline, CDR1 is LNHDA and CDR2 SQIVND (reference sequence). V lost 4 bases and J lost 2, with 12 bases in between. The CDR3 extends over 14 amino acids. As DNA, the CDR3 is TGTGCCAGTAGTAGCCAGGTTCCTCCCTACGAGCAGTACTTC. This gives the protein CASSSQVPPYEQYF.

This rearrangement joins TRBV7-2 to TRBJ2-5; TRBD2 matches at 12 bases. This CDR3 is built from 15 residues. Germline CDR1 reads SGHTA; CDR2 reads FQGNSA. Trimming took 5 bases from V and 5 from J; bases not matched to a gene: 6. The CDR3 is CASSRAGTSGETQYF. CDR3 DNA sequence: TGTGCCAGCAGCCGAGCCGGGACTAGCGGGGAGACCCAGTACTTC.

The chain uses TRBV18 and TRBJ2-4; 7 positions agree with TRBD2. Germline V gene sequence: CDR1 KGHSH, CDR2 LQKENI. The CDR3 spans 17 residues. Germline trimming cut 2 bases from V and 6 bases from J; bases unmatched to any gene: 13. CDR3: CASSPYQRVGEGNIQYF. The CDR3, as DNA: TGTGCCAGCTCACCATATCAGCGAGTAGGGGAGGGAAACATTCAGTACTTC. The full variable domain, in which reference TRBV18 and TRBJ2-4 provide the parts outside the CDR3, is NAGVMQNPRHLVRRRGQEARLRCSPMKGHSHVYWYRQLPEEGLKFMVYLQKENIIDESGMPKERFSAEFPKEGPSILRIQQVVRGDSAAYFCASSPYQRVGEGNIQYFGAGTRLSVL.

Comment on this clone: Other DNA sequences in this sample translate to the same CDR3. This sequence joins TRBV18 and TRBJ1-1; TRBD1 aligns across 10 bases. Germline CDR1 and CDR2: KGHSH and LQKENI. This CDR3 contains 17 residues. The ends lost 6 bases at V and 3 bases at J; junction bases unmatched: 13. CDR3 coding DNA: TGTGCCAGCTCGCTCAACCCTTGGACAGGGGGGGACACTGAAGCTTTCTTT. This sequence encodes CASSLNPWTGGDTEAFF.

V is TRBV6-5 and J is TRBJ1-1; maybe TRBD1 (5 bases). This CDR3 contains 13 residues. The V end was cut by 5 bases, the J end by 5 bases, with 12 bases between. CDR1 MNHEY and CDR2 SVGAGI come from the germline V gene. CDR3 protein: CASSNNRGTEAFF. CDR3 DNA: TGTGCCAGCAGTAATAATAGGGGAACTGAAGCTTTCTTT.

The chain uses TRBV7-9 and TRBJ2-1; a weak D match, TRBD2 (6 bases). This CDR3 is built from 14 residues. The germline V and J ends were trimmed by 5 bases and 3 bases, with 11 bases remaining between them. Germline V gene lookup returns CDR1 SEHNR and CDR2 FQNEAQ (reference sequence). The CDR3 spells CASSRDLIYNEQFF. CDR3 sequence (DNA): TGTGCCAGCAGCAGGGACTTGATCTACAATGAGCAGTTCTTC.

This chain links TRBV2 with TRBJ2-1, with 11 nucleotides matching TRBD1. This CDR3 contains 14 residues. V was clipped by 10 bases and J by 6 bases; unmatched bases: 8. Germline CDR1 is SNHLY and CDR2 is FYNNEI. The CDR3 sequence is CATGWDRGTNEQFF. CDR3 DNA: TGTGCCACGGGTTGGGACAGGGGGACCAATGAGCAGTTCTTC.

The genes are TRBV4-3 and TRBJ2-4; no clear D gene. The CDR3 is 16 amino acids. Looked up from germline, CDR1 is LGHNA and CDR2 is YSLEER. Trimming left V 2 bases short and J 8 bases short, with 19 bases between. The CDR3 coding sequence is TGCGCCAGCAGCCAAAGCCCCCTCGCAGGTAGAGACATTCAGTACTTC. This codes for CASSQSPLAGRDIQYF.

V and J are TRBV27 and TRBJ2-7, with 13 positions matching TRBD2. J was trimmed by 2 bases and V by 5 bases; bases with no gene match: 12. Germline V gene sequence: CDR1 MNHEY, CDR2 SMNVEV (reference sequence). The CDR3 length is 18 residues. The DNA of the CDR3 is TGTGCCAGCAGTCCCCCCACCGGACTAGCGGGGGCCACCTACGAGCAGTACTTC. This encodes CASSPPTGLAGATYEQYF.

The chain is built from TRBV19 and TRBJ2-2; 13 positions agree with TRBD2. This CDR3 has 18 amino acids. CDR1 LNHDA and CDR2 SQIVND come from the germline V gene (reference sequence). V lost 5 bases and J lost 5; bases outside the gene matches: 11. The CDR3 DNA follows: TGTGCCAGTAGTTCCCCTGGACTAGCGGGGGCCCCTACCGGGGAGCTGTTTTTT. Translated: CASSSPGLAGAPTGELFF. Complete variable domain (other parts from reference TRBV19 and TRBJ2-2): DGGITQSPKYLFRKEGQNVTLSCEQNLNHDAMYWYRQDPGQGLRLIYYSQIVNDFQKGDIAEGYSVSREKKESFPLTVTSAQKNPTAFYLCASSSPGLAGAPTGELFFGEGSRLTVL.